This T cell receptor beta chain was recorded in a study of regulatory T cells. Findings of the study overall: Hydrophobic residues at CDR3 positions 6 and 7 were enriched in conventional CD4+ T cells of CD3G-deficient patients.

Primers: 52 TRBV forward and 13 TRBJ reverse. Assay: immunoSEQ multiplex PCR; the TCRdb copy retains only in-frame clones and omits some. The sample has around 32,000 clones; under 95% are singletons. This CDR3 contains 16 residues. After removal of 0 bases from V and 4 bases from J, the junction contained 5 bases not matched to a gene. In germline, CDR1 is SGHRS, CDR2 YFSETQ. For this clone: Its antigen is unknown.

V usage is TRBV5-1 and J usage is TRBJ2-1; TRBD2 aligns across 9 bases. This sequence was found in a person aged 18-29 years with CD3G deficiency. The sequenced sample was conventional CD4+ T cells sorted from blood. CDR3 residues: CASSLGLAETYNEQFF. The DNA of the CDR3 is TGCGCCAGCAGCTTGGGACTAGCGGAGACTTACAATGAGCAGTTCTTC.